Presented here are 29 T cell receptor beta chains from one specimen sequenced in a study of response to subunit inactivated influenza vaccine. TCRdb re-derived calls from the RT-PCR reads in MiXCR, one entry per CDR3 protein. The sample has more than 550,000 distinct CDR3 sequences, approximately 12% seen once; the top ten hold about a tenth. Sequenced here: PBMCs from blood, sampled on the day of vaccination. The receptors stem from a man between 50 and 59 years old who received an inactivated influenza vaccine.

The chain uses TRBV4-3 and TRBJ2-6, with 8 bases that match TRBD1. Germline V gene sequence: CDR1 LGHNA, CDR2 YSLEER. This CDR3 is 17 amino acids long. The V and J ends lost 2 bases and 4 bases, in that order; junction bases with no gene match: 7. The CDR3 bases are TGCGCCAGCAGCCAACCCCCGACAGGGGCCGGGGCCAACGTCCTGACTTTC. Amino acids: CASSQPPTGAGANVLTF.

This clonotype was recorded a few times. The V and J genes are TRBV27 and TRBJ2-3; D could derive from TRBD1 or TRBD2 (6 bases each). The length of the CDR3 is 14 residues. In germline, CDR1 is MNHEY, CDR2 SMNVEV (reference sequence). V lost 5 bases, J lost 4 bases, and 13 bases lay in between. The CDR3 DNA is TGTGCCAGCAGTGTGACTAGGGGGGCAGATACGCAGTATTTT. Its protein is CASSVTRGADTQYF.

This clonotype was seen many times. The chain recombines TRBV5-1 with TRBJ2-7; no clear D. V lost 0 bases and J 1 base, leaving 11 bases between the germline ends. This CDR3 spans 15 amino acids. The germline CDR1 and CDR2 sequences are SGHRS and YFSETQ. The CDR3 loop is CASSLALGRSYEQYF. Here the CDR3 DNA reads TGCGCCAGCAGCTTGGCCCTGGGCAGGTCCTACGAGCAGTACTTC.

This CDR3 is CASSLTGTNYEQYF. CDR3 sequence (DNA): TGTGCCAGCAGCTTAACCGGGACAAATTACGAGCAGTACTTC. J is TRBJ2-7 and V is TRBV7-2; maybe TRBD1 (6 bases). Deletions cut 2 bases from V and 4 bases from J, with 12 bases between. This CDR3 comprises 14 residues. Germline CDR1 and CDR2: SGHTA and FQGNSA.

This clonotype has a handful of counts. The chain uses TRBV5-1 and TRBJ1-6; 8 positions match TRBD1. With V trimmed by 4 bases and J by 6 bases, 6 bases remained unmatched. The CDR3 is made up of 15 amino acids. The germline V gene encodes CDR1 SGHRS and CDR2 YFSETQ. This chain's CDR3 is CASSLTTGVNSPLHF. CDR3 coding DNA: TGCGCCAGCAGCCTAACGACAGGGGTTAATTCACCCCTCCACTTT.

The gene calls are TRBV9 and TRBJ2-3; the D is unclear. The CDR3 runs to 14 residues. The V end was cut by 0 bases, the J end by 5 bases, with 10 bases between. Germline V gene data show CDR1 as SGDLS and CDR2 as YYNGEE. The CDR3 coding sequence is TGTGCCAGCAGCGTAGATCCTCAGAGAGATACGCAGTATTTT. Its protein product is CASSVDPQRDTQYF.

Only a few counts were recorded for this clonotype. The chain carries TRBV20-1 and TRBJ2-1; TRBD2 agrees at 9 bases. Germline-derived CDR1 and CDR2 are DFQATT and SNEGSKA (reference sequence). The CDR3 is made up of 15 amino acids. Germline trimming cut 1 base from V and 5 bases from J; bases unmatched to any gene: 6. This CDR3 reads CSARGGGALDNEQFF. CDR3 sequence (DNA): TGCAGTGCTAGAGGCGGGGGGGCCTTAGACAATGAGCAGTTCTTC.

The V call is TRBV10-2, the J call TRBJ2-7; 12 bases match TRBD1. CDR1 and CDR2 (germline): WSHSY, SAAADI. Losses at the gene ends were 6 bases for V and 3 bases for J; bases not matched to a gene: 3. The length of the CDR3 is 14 residues. The CDR3 nucleotides read TGCGCCAGCAGGGGGACAGGGGGCGTCTACGAGCAGTACTTC. Protein: CASRGTGGVYEQYF.

This clonotype was recorded many times. The rearrangement uses TRBV12-3 or TRBV12-4 and TRBJ2-1; 10 nucleotides agree with TRBD1. The length of the CDR3 is 13 residues. V was clipped by 1 base and J by 9 bases; unmatched bases: 0. CDR3 sequence reads: CASSLGTGGEQFF. CDR3 in DNA: TGTGCCAGCAGTTTAGGGACAGGGGGTGAGCAGTTCTTC.

This clonotype appeared many times. This rearrangement joins TRBV5-1 to TRBJ2-3; tentatively, D is TRBD1 (7 bases). Germline V gene lookup returns CDR1 SGHRS and CDR2 YFSETQ. The CDR3 loop spans 15 amino acids. Trimming pared 1 base from V and 4 bases from J, leaving 13 bases between. CDR3 sequence reads: CASSLSGGFSDTQYF. As DNA, the CDR3 is TGCGCCAGCAGCTTGTCAGGGGGGTTCTCAGATACGCAGTATTTT.

This clonotype occurred a few times. This chain connects TRBV5-5 to TRBJ2-3, with 7 bases lining up with TRBD1. This CDR3 spans 14 amino acids. V trimming: 5 bases; J trimming: 0 bases; junction bases outside the gene matches: 3. Germline V gene sequence: CDR1 SGHKS, CDR2 YYEKEE (reference sequence). The CDR3 region is CASRTGFSTDTQYF. CDR3 DNA sequence: TGTGCCAGCAGGACAGGGTTTAGCACAGATACGCAGTATTTT. Filled out from reference TRBV5-5 and TRBJ2-3, the complete variable domain reads DAGVTQSPTHLIKTRGQQVTLRCSPISGHKSVSWYQQVLGQGPQFIFQYYEKEERGRGNFPDRFSARQFPNYSSELNVNALLLGDSALYLCASRTGFSTDTQYFGPGTRLTVL.

This clonotype was observed a handful of times. The rearrangement uses TRBV29-1 and TRBJ2-7; D not resolved. The V end was cut by 4 bases, the J end by 0 bases, with 7 bases between. CDR3 size: 12 residues. The germline gives CDR1 SQVTM, CDR2 ANQGSEA. The CDR3 loop is CSVVGSSYEQYF. CDR3 in DNA: TGCAGCGTTGTGGGCAGCTCCTACGAGCAGTACTTC.

The chain recombines TRBV7-3 with TRBJ2-5; 14 nucleotides match TRBD2. Germline V lookup: CDR1 SGHTA, CDR2 FQGTGA. The V gene end was trimmed by 5 bases and the J gene end by 5 bases; junction bases not matched to a gene: 4. The CDR3 is 15 amino acids. The CDR3 DNA sequence: TGTGCCAGCAGCCGGACTAGCGGGAGGCTGGAGACCCAGTACTTC. Protein product: CASSRTSGRLETQYF.

The chain carries TRBV20-1 and TRBJ2-1; 8 bases align to TRBD2. The CDR3 sequence is 13 residues long. Germline CDR1 is DFQATT and CDR2 is SNEGSKA (reference sequence). With V trimmed by 3 bases and J by 8 bases, 6 bases remained unmatched. CDR3: CSASGRALDEQFF. CDR3 DNA: TGCAGTGCTAGCGGGAGGGCCCTCGATGAGCAGTTCTTC.

Only a few counts were recorded for this clonotype. The junction does not match germline at one end; this may be a read error. The rearrangement links TRBV6-2 or TRBV6-3 to TRBJ2-7, with a possible D match to TRBD2 (7 bases). Germline V gives CDR1 MNHEY, CDR2 SVGEGT. The CDR3 covers 14 residues. The chain's CDR3 is CASNLRRGAYDQYF. In nucleotides, the CDR3 is TGTGCCAGCAACTTACGTCGGGGGGCCTACGATCAGTACTTC.

This chain uses TRBV20-1 with TRBJ1-1; D is unresolved. The CDR3 runs 14 residues. Per germline, CDR1 DFQATT and CDR2 SNEGSKA (reference sequence). V was cut by 6 bases and J by 4 bases, with 18 bases left in between. CDR3 DNA: TGCAGTGCCCCTCCGGGCCCTAGTACCACTGAAGCTTTCTTT. Translation: CSAPPGPSTTEAFF.

For the CDR3, the DNA is TGTGCCAGCCGGGGACAGGGGAATTCACCCCTCCACTTT. Translation gives CASRGQGNSPLHF. The J gene is TRBJ1-6, the V gene TRBV6-4; 10 bases agree with TRBD1. The CDR3 is 13 residues long. Germline CDR1 is MRHNA and CDR2 is SNTAGT. Trimming took 8 bases from V and 7 from J; bases not matched to a gene: 2.

This clonotype was counted only a few times. This chain connects TRBV6-5 to TRBJ2-1; 10 nucleotides line up with TRBD2. This CDR3 spans 17 amino acids. Unmatched junction bases numbered 8, after V lost 4 bases and J lost 2 bases. Germline V gene data show CDR1 as MNHEY and CDR2 as SVGAGI. The CDR3 region is CASSFTASGSAYNEQFF. The CDR3 DNA reads TGTGCCAGCAGTTTCACCGCTAGCGGGAGTGCCTACAATGAGCAGTTCTTC.

This clonotype has only a few counts. The V call is TRBV20-1, the J call TRBJ1-2; D is unresolved. The CDR3 extends over 12 amino acids. V was cut by 5 bases and J by 5 bases, with 12 bases left in between. Germline V lookup: CDR1 DFQATT, CDR2 SNEGSKA (reference sequence). CDR3 residues: CSAASTLYGYTF. In DNA, the CDR3 is TGCAGTGCTGCCAGTACTTTGTATGGCTACACCTTC.

This clonotype has just a few counts. The chain carries TRBV5-1 and TRBJ2-7; 11 positions match TRBD1. The CDR3 consists of 14 residues. Trimming removed 1 base from V and 6 bases from J; junction bases left unmatched: 3. The germline gives CDR1 SGHRS, CDR2 YFSETQ. This chain's CDR3 is CASSLRTGGREQYF. The CDR3 coding sequence is TGCGCCAGCAGCTTGAGGACAGGGGGCCGCGAGCAGTACTTC.

This clonotype was recorded a few times. The genes are TRBV6-2 or TRBV6-3 and TRBJ2-6, with 7 bases aligning to TRBD1. Trimming cost V 0 bases and J 0 bases; bases outside gene matches: 8. The CDR3 covers 19 residues. CDR1 and CDR2 (germline): MNHEY, SVGEGT. CDR3 sequence (DNA): TGTGCCAGCAGTTACTCTCCCGGCAGGGGGATCTCTGGGGCCAACGTCCTGACTTTC. Translation gives CASSYSPGRGISGANVLTF.

This clonotype was seen repeatedly, ten times or more. The V and J genes are TRBV20-1 and TRBJ2-7; 8 nucleotides agree with TRBD1. The CDR3 runs 15 residues. V lost 1 base to trimming and J lost 2 bases; unmatched junction nucleotides: 7. The germline CDR1 and CDR2 sequences are DFQATT and SNEGSKA (reference sequence). The CDR3 DNA follows: TGCAGTGCTAGAGCTCCGGGACAGGCAACCTACGAGCAGTACTTC. This codes for CSARAPGQATYEQYF.

The chain carries TRBV12-3 or TRBV12-4 and TRBJ2-5; D gene ambiguous. V gave up 3 bases and J gave up 5 bases, with 13 bases separating them. The CDR3 has 14 residues. The CDR3 sequence: CASSFVGLEETQYF. The CDR3 bases are TGTGCCAGCAGTTTCGTAGGTTTAGAGGAGACCCAGTACTTC.

V and J are TRBV4-2 and TRBJ1-5; D is unresolved. The V gene lost 0 bases and the J gene lost 5 bases, with 5 bases spanning the gap. From germline, CDR1 is LGHNA and CDR2 YNFKEQ. The CDR3 totals 13 residues. The DNA for the CDR3 is TGTGCCAGCAGCCAAGATTTGGATCAGCCCCAGCATTTT. Its protein is CASSQDLDQPQHF.

The table lists this clonotype with a few counts. The genes are TRBV6-2 or TRBV6-3 and TRBJ1-5; possibly TRBD1 for D (5 bases). The CDR3 totals 14 residues. Germline V gives CDR1 MNHEY, CDR2 SVGEGT. V was cut by 7 bases and J by 4 bases, with 14 bases left in between. The CDR3 spells CASTSGAGNQPQHF. In DNA, the CDR3 is TGTGCCAGCACCTCCGGGGCGGGAAATCAGCCCCAGCATTTT.

Notes on this clonotype: At one boundary the junction diverges from the germline segment, which might be a read error. V and J are TRBV20-1 and TRBJ2-3; D is unresolved. Germline-derived CDR1 and CDR2 are DFQATT and SNEGSKA (reference sequence). The CDR3 is 14 amino acids. CDR3 sequence reads: CSARGHPSTDTQYF. CDR3 sequence (DNA): TGCAGTGCCAGAGGCCATCCTAGCACAGATACGCAGTATTTT.

The chain links TRBV10-3 to TRBJ1-1, with D unresolved. Germline-derived CDR1 and CDR2 are ENHRY and SYGVKD. V was clipped by 4 bases and J by 5 bases, with 8 bases between them. The CDR3 contains 12 residues. The CDR3 coding sequence is TGTGCCATCAGTGGGGAAGGGACTGAAGCTTTCTTT. Translating gives CAISGEGTEAFF.

This clonotype has a handful of counts. V is TRBV20-1 and J is TRBJ2-7, with D possibly matching TRBD1 (6 bases). V lost 5 bases and J 0 bases, leaving 14 bases between the germline ends. The CDR3 loop spans 14 amino acids. Germline loops: CDR1 DFQATT, CDR2 SNEGSKA (reference sequence). Here the CDR3 DNA reads TGCAGTGCTGCGACAGGCTTAAGCTCCTACGAGCAGTACTTC. Amino acid sequence: CSAATGLSSYEQYF.

This clonotype was recorded many times. This sequence joins TRBV12-3 or TRBV12-4 and TRBJ2-1; D is perhaps TRBD2 (6 bases). The ends were cut back, 5 bases at V and 7 bases at J, with 15 bases in the middle. This CDR3 region has 14 residues. The CDR3 is CASSPRESGNEQFF. CDR3 sequence (DNA): TGTGCCAGCAGTCCTCGGGAGTCGGGTAATGAGCAGTTCTTC.